This T cell receptor beta chain was sequenced during a study of Ad26.COV2.S vaccination and SARS-CoV-2 variants. Germline trimming cut 1 base from V and 0 bases from J; bases unmatched to any gene: 3. The CDR3 runs 16 residues. CDR1 is LGHDT, CDR2 YNNKEL, per germline (reference sequence). Treatment here: 19 received Ad26.COV2.S at low or high dose, single or two shots; 5 received placebo; per-sample allocation not given. The samples were gathered on day 63 after the first injection of vaccine or placebo. Generated by immunoSEQ multiplex PCR, the TCRdb table keeps only in-frame clones and is missing some. The sample consists of 410,000 or so clones, about 90% of them appearing once.

This sample comprised peripheral blood, obtained in a trial of Ad26.COV2.S vaccine versus placebo. The clonotype originates from a person between 18 and 65 years old who received the Ad26.COV2.S COVID-19 vaccine or a placebo. This chain uses TRBV3-1 (or the pseudogene TRBV3-2) with TRBJ2-1, with 7 positions matching TRBD2. CDR3 region: CASSQGGGSSYNEQFF. CDR3 sequence (DNA): TGTGCCAGCAGCCAAGGGGGGGGGAGCTCCTACAATGAGCAGTTCTTC.